This T cell receptor beta chain was sequenced during a study of blood T cell repertoires in COVID-19. V shed 3 bases, J shed 8 bases, and the junction held 6 bases outside the gene matches. This CDR3 has 14 amino acids. The V gene's germline CDR1 is MDHEN and CDR2 SYDVKM. The repertoire was sequenced with immunoSEQ multiplex PCR; TCRdb's copy has only in-frame clones and lacks some. The sample comprises 200,000 to 250,000 clones, about 90% of which are singletons, and less than 3.5% rests with the top ten. The rearrangement uses TRBV28 and TRBJ1-4; TRBD1 aligns across 7 bases. This TCR came from a man aged 25 to 45 with COVID-19, enrolled during active disease. Sequenced material: peripheral blood. As DNA, the CDR3 is TGTGCCAGCAGTTTCGAACAGGGGTGGGAAAAACTGTTTTTT. Residues: CASSFEQGWEKLFF. The whole variable domain, filled in from reference TRBV28 and TRBJ1-4, reads DVKVTQSSRYLVKRTGEKVFLECVQDMDHENMFWYRQDPGLGLRLIYFSYDVKMKEKGDIPEGYSVSREKKERFSLILESASTNQTSMYLCASSFEQGWEKLFFGSGTQLSVL.